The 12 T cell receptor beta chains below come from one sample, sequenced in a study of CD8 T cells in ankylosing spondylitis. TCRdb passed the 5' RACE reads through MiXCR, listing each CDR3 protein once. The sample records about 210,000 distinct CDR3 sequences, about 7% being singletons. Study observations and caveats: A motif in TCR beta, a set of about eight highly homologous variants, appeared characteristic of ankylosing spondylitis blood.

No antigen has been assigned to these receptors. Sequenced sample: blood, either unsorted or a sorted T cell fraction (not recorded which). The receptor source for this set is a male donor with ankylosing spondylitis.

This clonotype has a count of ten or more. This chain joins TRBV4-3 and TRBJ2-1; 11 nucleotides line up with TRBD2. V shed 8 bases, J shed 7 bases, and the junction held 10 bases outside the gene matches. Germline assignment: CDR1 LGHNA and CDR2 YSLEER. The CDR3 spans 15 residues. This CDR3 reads CASGEGLAEHNEQFF. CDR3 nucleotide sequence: TGCGCCAGCGGCGAGGGACTAGCGGAACATAATGAGCAGTTCTTC.

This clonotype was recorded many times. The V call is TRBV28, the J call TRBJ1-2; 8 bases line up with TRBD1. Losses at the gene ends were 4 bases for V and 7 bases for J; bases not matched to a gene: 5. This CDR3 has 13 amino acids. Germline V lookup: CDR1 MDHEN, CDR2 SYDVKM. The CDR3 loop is CASSSDRGAGYTF. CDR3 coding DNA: TGTGCCAGCAGTTCCGACAGGGGCGCTGGCTACACCTTC.

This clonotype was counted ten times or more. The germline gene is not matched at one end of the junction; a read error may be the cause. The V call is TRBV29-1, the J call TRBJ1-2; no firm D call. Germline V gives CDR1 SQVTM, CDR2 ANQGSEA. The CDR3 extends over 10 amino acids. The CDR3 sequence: CSVETAPEAF. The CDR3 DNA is TGCAGCGTTGAAACGGCTCCCGAGGCCTTC. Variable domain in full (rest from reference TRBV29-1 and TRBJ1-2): SAVISQKPSRDICQRGTSLTIQCQVDSQVTMMFWYRQQPGQSLTLIATANQGSEATYESGFVIDKFPISRPNLTFSTLTVSNMSPEDSSIYLCSVETAPEAFGSGTRLTVV.

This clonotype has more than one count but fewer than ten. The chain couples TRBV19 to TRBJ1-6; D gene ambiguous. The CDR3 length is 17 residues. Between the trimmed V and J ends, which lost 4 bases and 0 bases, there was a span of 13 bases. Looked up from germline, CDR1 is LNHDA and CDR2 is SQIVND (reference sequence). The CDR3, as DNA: TGTGCCAGTAGTAAAGCCACACGGAGCTCCTATAATTCACCCCTCCACTTT. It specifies CASSKATRSSYNSPLHF. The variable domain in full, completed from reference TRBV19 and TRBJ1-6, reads DGGITQSPKYLFRKEGQNVTLSCEQNLNHDAMYWYRQDPGQGLRLIYYSQIVNDFQKGDIAEGYSVSREKKESFPLTVTSAQKNPTAFYLCASSKATRSSYNSPLHFGNGTRLTVT.

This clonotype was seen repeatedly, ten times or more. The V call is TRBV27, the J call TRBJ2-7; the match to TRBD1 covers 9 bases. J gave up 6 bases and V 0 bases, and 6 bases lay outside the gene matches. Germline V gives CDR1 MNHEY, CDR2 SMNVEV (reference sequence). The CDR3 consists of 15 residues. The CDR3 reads CASSLSAGQGLEQYF. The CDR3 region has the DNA TGTGCCAGCAGTTTATCGGCCGGACAGGGGCTCGAGCAGTACTTC.

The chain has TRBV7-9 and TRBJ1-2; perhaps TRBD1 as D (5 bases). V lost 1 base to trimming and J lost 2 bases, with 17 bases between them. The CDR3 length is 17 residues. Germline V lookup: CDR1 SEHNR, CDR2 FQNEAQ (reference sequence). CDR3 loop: CASSLGPRVGHNYGYTF. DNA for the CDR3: TGTGCCAGCAGCTTAGGGCCTCGGGTGGGGCACAACTATGGCTACACCTTC.

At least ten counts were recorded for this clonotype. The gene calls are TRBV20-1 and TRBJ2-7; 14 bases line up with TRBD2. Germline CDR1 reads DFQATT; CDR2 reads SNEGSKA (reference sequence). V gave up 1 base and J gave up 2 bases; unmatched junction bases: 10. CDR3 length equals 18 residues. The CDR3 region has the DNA TGCAGTGCTAGAGCACCCGGGACTAGCGGGAGTATGACCTACGAGCAGTACTTC. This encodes CSARAPGTSGSMTYEQYF.

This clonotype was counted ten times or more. The CDR3 here is CASSQLERNYGYTF. The CDR3 DNA reads as TGTGCCAGCAGCCAACTAGAGCGGAACTATGGCTACACCTTC. The rearrangement uses TRBV3-1 and TRBJ1-2, with D unresolved. The V gene's germline CDR1 is LGHDT and CDR2 YNNKEL (reference sequence). V lost 2 bases to trimming and J lost 2 bases, with 9 bases between them. The CDR3 sequence is 14 residues long.

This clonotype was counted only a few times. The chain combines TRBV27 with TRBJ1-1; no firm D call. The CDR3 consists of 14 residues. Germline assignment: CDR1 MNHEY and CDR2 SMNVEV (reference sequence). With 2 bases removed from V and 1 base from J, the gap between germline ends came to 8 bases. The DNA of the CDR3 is TGTGCCAGCAGTTTAAGACTCCCGAACACTGAAGCTTTCTTT. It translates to CASSLRLPNTEAFF.

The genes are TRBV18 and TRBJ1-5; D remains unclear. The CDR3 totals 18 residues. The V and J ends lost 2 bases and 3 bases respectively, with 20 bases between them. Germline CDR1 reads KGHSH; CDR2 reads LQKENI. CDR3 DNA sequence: TGTGCCAGCTCACCAGACCCCGGGGAACTTACTTTCAATCAGCCCCAGCATTTT. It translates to CASSPDPGELTFNQPQHF.

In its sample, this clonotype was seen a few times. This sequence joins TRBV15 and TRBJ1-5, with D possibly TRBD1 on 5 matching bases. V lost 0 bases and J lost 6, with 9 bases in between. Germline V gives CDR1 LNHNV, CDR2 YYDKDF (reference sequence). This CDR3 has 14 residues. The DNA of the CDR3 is TGTGCCACCAGCAGAGATTTGGGGGGTCAGCCCCAGCATTTT. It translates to CATSRDLGGQPQHF.

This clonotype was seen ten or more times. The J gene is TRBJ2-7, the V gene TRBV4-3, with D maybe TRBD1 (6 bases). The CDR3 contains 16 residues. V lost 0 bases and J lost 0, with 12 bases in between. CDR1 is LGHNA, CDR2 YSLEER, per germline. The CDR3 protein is CASSQDNRVLSYEQYF. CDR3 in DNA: TGCGCCAGCAGCCAAGACAACAGGGTCCTCTCCTACGAGCAGTACTTC.